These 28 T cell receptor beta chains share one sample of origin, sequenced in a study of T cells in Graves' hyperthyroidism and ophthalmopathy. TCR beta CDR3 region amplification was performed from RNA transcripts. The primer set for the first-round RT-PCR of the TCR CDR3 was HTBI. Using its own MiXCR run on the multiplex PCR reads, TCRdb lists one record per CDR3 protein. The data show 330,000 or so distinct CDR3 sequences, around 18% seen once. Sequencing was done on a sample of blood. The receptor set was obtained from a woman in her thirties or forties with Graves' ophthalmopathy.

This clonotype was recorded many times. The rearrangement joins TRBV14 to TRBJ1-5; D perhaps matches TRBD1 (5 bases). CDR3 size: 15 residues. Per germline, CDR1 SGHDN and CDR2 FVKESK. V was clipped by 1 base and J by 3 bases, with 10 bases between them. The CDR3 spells CASSQGGAPNQPQHF. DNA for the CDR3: TGTGCCAGCAGCCAAGGAGGGGCACCCAATCAGCCCCAGCATTTT. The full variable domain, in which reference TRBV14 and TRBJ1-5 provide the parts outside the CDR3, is EAGVTQFPSHSVIEKGQTVTLRCDPISGHDNLYWYRRVMGKEIKFLLHFVKESKQDESGMPNNRFLAERTGGTYSTLKVQPAELEDSGVYFCASSQGGAPNQPQHFGDGTRLSIL.

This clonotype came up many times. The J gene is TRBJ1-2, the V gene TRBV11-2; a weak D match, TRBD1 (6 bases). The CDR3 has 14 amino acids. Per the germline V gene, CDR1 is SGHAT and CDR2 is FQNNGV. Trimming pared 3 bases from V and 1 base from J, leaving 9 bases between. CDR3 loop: CASSLGAYNYGYTF. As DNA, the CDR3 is TGTGCCAGCAGCTTGGGGGCCTATAACTATGGCTACACCTTC.

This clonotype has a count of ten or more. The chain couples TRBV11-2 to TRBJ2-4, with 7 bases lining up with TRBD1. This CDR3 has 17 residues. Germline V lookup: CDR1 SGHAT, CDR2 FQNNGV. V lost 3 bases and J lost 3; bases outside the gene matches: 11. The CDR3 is CASSLFSSGTDKNIQYF. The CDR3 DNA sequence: TGTGCCAGCAGCTTGTTTAGCTCCGGGACAGACAAAAACATTCAGTACTTC.

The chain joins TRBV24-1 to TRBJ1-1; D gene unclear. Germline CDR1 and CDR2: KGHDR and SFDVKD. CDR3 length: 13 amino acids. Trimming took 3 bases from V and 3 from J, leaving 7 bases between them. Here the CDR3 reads CATSDQEYTEAFF. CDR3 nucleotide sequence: TGTGCCACCAGTGATCAGGAGTACACTGAAGCTTTCTTT.

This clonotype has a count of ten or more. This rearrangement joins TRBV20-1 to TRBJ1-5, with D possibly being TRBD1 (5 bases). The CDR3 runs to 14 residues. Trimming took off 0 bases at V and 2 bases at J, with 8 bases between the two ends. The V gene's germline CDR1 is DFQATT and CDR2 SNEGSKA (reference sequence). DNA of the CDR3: TGCAGTGCTAGAGAGGGAGGGGGCAATCAGCCCCAGCATTTT. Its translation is CSAREGGGNQPQHF.

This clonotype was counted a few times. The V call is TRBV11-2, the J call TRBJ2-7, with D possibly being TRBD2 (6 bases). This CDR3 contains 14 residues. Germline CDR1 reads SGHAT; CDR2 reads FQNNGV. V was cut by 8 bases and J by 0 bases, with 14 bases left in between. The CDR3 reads CASGPGTHSYEQYF. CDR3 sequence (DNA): TGTGCCAGCGGCCCCGGGACTCACTCCTACGAGCAGTACTTC.

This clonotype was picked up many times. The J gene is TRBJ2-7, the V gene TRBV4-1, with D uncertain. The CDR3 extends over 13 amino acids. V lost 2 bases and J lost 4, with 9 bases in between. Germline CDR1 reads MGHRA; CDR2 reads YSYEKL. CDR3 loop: CASSQPLGYEQYF. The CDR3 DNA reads TGCGCCAGCAGCCAACCCTTAGGGTACGAGCAGTACTTC.

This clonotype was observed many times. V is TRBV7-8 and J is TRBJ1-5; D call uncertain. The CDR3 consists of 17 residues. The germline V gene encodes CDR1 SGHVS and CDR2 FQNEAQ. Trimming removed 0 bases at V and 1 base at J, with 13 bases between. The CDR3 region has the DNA TGTGCCAGCAGCTTAGCGGGTTCTACAGTGAGCAATCAGCCCCAGCATTTT. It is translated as CASSLAGSTVSNQPQHF.

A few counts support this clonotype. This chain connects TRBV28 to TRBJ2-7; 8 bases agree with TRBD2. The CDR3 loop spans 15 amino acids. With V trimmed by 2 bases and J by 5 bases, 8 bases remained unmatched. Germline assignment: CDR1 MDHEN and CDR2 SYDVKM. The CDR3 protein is CASSLSGSPRHEQYF. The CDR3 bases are TGTGCCAGCAGTTTAAGCGGGAGCCCTCGCCACGAGCAGTACTTC.

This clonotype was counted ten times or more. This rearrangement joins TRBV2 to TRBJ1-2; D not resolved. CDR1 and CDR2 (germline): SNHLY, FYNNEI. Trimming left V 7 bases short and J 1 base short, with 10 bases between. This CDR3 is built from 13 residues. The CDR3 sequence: CASIRDVNYGYTF. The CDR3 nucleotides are TGTGCCAGCATTCGTGACGTTAACTATGGCTACACCTTC.

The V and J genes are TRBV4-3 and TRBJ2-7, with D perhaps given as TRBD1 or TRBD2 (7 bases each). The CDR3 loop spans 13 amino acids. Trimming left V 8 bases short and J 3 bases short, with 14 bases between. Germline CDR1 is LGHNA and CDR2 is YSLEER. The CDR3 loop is CASAQGEGYEQYF. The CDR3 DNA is TGCGCCAGCGCCCAGGGGGAGGGCTACGAGCAGTACTTC.

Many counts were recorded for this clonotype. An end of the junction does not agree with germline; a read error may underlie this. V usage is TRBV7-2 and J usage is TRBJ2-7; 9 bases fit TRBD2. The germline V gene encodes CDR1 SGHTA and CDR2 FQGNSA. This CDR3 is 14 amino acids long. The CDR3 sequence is CASSFGGRAAEQHF. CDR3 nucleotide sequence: TGTGCCAGCAGCTTTGGCGGGAGGGCGGCCGAGCAGCACTTC.

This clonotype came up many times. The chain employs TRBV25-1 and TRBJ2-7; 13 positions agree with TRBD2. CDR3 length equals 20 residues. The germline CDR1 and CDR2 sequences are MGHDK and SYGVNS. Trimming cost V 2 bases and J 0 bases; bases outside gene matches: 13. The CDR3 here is CASSENILAGGLVSSYEQYF. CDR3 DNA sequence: TGTGCCAGCAGTGAAAACATACTAGCGGGAGGGTTGGTAAGCTCCTACGAGCAGTACTTC.

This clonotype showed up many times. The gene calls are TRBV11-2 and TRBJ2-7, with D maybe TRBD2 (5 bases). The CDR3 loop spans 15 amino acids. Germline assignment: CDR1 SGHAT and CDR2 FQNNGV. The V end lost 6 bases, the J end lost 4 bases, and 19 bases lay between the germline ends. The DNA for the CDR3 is TGTGCCAGCAGTTCTTATGCTAGATCGGGGTACGAGCAGTACTTC. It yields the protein CASSSYARSGYEQYF.

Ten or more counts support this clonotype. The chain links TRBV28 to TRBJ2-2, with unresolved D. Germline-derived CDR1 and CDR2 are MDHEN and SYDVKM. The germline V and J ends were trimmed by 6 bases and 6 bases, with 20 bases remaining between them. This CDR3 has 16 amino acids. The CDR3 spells CASSPTGVFWAGELFF. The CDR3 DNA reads TGTGCCAGCAGCCCTACTGGGGTCTTCTGGGCCGGGGAGCTGTTTTTT.

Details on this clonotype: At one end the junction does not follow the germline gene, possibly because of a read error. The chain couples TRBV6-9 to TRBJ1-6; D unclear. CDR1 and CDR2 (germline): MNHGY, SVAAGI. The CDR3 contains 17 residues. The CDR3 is CASSEFLGRNTNSPLPF. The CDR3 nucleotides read TGTGCCAGCAGTGAATTCCTAGGGCGGAATACTAATTCACCCCTCCCCTTT.

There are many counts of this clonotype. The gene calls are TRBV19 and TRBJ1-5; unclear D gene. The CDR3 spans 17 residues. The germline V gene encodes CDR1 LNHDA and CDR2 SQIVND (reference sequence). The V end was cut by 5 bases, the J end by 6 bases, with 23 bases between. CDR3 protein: CASSPPFVGPPAQPQHF. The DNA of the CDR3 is TGTGCCAGTAGTCCCCCTTTCGTAGGTCCTCCGGCTCAGCCCCAGCATTTT.

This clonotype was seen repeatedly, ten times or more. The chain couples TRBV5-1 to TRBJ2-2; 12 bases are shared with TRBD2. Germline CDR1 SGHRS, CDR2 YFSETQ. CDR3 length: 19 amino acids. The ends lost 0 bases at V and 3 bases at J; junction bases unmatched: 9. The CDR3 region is CASSLAGLAGGPYTGELFF. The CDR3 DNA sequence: TGCGCCAGCAGCTTGGCCGGGCTAGCGGGAGGGCCATACACCGGGGAGCTGTTTTTT.

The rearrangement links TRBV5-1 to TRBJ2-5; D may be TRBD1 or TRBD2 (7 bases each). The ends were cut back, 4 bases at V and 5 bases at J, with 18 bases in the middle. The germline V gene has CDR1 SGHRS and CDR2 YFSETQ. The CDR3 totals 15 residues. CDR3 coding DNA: TGCGCCAGCAGCACCAGGGGGGGGCCCTGGGAGACCCAGTACTTC. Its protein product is CASSTRGGPWETQYF.

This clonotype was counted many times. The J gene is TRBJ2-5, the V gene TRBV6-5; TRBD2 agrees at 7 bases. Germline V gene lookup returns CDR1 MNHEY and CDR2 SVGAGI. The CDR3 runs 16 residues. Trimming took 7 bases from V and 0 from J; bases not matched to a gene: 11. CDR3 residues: CASKATSEAYQETQYF. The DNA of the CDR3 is TGTGCCAGCAAGGCAACTAGCGAGGCGTACCAAGAGACCCAGTACTTC.

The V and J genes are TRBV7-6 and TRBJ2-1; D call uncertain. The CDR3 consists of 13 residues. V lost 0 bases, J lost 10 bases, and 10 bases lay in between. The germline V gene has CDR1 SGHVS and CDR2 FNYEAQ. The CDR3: CASSLAPQGEQFF. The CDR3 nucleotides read TGTGCCAGCAGCTTAGCCCCCCAAGGGGAGCAGTTCTTC.

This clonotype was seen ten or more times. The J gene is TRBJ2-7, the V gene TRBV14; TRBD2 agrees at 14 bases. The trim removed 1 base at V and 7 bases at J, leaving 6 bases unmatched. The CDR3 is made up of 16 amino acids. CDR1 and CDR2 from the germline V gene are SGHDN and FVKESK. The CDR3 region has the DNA TGTGCCAGCAGCCAAGTTCGACTAGCGGGAGGGGAGGAGCAGTACTTC. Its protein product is CASSQVRLAGGEEQYF.

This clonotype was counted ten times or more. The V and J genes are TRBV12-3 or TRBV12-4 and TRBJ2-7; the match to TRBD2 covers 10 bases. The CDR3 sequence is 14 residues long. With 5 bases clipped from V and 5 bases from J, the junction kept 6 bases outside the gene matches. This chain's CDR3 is CASSPRLAGDEQYF. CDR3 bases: TGTGCCAGCAGTCCCCGCCTAGCGGGAGACGAGCAGTACTTC.

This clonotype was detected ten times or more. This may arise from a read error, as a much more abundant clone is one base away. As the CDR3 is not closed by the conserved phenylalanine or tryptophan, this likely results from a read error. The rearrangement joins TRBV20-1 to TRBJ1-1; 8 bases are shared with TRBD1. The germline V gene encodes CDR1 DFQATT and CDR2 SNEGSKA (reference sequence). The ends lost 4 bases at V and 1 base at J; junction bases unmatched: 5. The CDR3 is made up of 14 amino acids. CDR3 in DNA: TGCAGTGCTAAACAGGGGGGCGGGAACACTGAAGCTTTCCTT. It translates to CSAKQGGGNTEAFL.

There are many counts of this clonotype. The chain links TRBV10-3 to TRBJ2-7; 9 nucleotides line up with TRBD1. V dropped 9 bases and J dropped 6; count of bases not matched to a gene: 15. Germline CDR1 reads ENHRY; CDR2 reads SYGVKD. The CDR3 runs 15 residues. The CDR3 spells CAIIPGQGLTGEQYF. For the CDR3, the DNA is TGTGCCATAATACCGGGACAGGGTCTTACGGGCGAGCAGTACTTC.

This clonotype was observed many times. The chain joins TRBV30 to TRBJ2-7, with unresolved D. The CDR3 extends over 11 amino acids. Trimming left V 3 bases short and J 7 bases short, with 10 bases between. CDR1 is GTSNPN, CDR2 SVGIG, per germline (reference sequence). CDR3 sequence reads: CAWSPRDEQYF. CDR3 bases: TGTGCCTGGAGCCCACGCGATGAGCAGTACTTC.

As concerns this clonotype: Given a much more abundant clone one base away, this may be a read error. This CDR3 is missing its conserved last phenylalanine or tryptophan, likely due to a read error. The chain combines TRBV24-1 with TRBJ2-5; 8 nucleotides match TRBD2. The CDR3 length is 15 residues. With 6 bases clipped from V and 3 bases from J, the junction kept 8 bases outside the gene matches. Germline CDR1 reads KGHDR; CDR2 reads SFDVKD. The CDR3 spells CATSRGGTGEETQYL. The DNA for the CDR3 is TGTGCCACCAGTCGCGGGGGGACGGGAGAAGAGACCCAGTACTTA.

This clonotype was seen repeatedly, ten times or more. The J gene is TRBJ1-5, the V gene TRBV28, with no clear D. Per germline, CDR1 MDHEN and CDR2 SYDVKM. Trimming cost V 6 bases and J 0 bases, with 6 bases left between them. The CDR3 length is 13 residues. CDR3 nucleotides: TGTGCCAGCAGCCCCTATAGCAATCAGCCCCAGCATTTT. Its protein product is CASSPYSNQPQHF.